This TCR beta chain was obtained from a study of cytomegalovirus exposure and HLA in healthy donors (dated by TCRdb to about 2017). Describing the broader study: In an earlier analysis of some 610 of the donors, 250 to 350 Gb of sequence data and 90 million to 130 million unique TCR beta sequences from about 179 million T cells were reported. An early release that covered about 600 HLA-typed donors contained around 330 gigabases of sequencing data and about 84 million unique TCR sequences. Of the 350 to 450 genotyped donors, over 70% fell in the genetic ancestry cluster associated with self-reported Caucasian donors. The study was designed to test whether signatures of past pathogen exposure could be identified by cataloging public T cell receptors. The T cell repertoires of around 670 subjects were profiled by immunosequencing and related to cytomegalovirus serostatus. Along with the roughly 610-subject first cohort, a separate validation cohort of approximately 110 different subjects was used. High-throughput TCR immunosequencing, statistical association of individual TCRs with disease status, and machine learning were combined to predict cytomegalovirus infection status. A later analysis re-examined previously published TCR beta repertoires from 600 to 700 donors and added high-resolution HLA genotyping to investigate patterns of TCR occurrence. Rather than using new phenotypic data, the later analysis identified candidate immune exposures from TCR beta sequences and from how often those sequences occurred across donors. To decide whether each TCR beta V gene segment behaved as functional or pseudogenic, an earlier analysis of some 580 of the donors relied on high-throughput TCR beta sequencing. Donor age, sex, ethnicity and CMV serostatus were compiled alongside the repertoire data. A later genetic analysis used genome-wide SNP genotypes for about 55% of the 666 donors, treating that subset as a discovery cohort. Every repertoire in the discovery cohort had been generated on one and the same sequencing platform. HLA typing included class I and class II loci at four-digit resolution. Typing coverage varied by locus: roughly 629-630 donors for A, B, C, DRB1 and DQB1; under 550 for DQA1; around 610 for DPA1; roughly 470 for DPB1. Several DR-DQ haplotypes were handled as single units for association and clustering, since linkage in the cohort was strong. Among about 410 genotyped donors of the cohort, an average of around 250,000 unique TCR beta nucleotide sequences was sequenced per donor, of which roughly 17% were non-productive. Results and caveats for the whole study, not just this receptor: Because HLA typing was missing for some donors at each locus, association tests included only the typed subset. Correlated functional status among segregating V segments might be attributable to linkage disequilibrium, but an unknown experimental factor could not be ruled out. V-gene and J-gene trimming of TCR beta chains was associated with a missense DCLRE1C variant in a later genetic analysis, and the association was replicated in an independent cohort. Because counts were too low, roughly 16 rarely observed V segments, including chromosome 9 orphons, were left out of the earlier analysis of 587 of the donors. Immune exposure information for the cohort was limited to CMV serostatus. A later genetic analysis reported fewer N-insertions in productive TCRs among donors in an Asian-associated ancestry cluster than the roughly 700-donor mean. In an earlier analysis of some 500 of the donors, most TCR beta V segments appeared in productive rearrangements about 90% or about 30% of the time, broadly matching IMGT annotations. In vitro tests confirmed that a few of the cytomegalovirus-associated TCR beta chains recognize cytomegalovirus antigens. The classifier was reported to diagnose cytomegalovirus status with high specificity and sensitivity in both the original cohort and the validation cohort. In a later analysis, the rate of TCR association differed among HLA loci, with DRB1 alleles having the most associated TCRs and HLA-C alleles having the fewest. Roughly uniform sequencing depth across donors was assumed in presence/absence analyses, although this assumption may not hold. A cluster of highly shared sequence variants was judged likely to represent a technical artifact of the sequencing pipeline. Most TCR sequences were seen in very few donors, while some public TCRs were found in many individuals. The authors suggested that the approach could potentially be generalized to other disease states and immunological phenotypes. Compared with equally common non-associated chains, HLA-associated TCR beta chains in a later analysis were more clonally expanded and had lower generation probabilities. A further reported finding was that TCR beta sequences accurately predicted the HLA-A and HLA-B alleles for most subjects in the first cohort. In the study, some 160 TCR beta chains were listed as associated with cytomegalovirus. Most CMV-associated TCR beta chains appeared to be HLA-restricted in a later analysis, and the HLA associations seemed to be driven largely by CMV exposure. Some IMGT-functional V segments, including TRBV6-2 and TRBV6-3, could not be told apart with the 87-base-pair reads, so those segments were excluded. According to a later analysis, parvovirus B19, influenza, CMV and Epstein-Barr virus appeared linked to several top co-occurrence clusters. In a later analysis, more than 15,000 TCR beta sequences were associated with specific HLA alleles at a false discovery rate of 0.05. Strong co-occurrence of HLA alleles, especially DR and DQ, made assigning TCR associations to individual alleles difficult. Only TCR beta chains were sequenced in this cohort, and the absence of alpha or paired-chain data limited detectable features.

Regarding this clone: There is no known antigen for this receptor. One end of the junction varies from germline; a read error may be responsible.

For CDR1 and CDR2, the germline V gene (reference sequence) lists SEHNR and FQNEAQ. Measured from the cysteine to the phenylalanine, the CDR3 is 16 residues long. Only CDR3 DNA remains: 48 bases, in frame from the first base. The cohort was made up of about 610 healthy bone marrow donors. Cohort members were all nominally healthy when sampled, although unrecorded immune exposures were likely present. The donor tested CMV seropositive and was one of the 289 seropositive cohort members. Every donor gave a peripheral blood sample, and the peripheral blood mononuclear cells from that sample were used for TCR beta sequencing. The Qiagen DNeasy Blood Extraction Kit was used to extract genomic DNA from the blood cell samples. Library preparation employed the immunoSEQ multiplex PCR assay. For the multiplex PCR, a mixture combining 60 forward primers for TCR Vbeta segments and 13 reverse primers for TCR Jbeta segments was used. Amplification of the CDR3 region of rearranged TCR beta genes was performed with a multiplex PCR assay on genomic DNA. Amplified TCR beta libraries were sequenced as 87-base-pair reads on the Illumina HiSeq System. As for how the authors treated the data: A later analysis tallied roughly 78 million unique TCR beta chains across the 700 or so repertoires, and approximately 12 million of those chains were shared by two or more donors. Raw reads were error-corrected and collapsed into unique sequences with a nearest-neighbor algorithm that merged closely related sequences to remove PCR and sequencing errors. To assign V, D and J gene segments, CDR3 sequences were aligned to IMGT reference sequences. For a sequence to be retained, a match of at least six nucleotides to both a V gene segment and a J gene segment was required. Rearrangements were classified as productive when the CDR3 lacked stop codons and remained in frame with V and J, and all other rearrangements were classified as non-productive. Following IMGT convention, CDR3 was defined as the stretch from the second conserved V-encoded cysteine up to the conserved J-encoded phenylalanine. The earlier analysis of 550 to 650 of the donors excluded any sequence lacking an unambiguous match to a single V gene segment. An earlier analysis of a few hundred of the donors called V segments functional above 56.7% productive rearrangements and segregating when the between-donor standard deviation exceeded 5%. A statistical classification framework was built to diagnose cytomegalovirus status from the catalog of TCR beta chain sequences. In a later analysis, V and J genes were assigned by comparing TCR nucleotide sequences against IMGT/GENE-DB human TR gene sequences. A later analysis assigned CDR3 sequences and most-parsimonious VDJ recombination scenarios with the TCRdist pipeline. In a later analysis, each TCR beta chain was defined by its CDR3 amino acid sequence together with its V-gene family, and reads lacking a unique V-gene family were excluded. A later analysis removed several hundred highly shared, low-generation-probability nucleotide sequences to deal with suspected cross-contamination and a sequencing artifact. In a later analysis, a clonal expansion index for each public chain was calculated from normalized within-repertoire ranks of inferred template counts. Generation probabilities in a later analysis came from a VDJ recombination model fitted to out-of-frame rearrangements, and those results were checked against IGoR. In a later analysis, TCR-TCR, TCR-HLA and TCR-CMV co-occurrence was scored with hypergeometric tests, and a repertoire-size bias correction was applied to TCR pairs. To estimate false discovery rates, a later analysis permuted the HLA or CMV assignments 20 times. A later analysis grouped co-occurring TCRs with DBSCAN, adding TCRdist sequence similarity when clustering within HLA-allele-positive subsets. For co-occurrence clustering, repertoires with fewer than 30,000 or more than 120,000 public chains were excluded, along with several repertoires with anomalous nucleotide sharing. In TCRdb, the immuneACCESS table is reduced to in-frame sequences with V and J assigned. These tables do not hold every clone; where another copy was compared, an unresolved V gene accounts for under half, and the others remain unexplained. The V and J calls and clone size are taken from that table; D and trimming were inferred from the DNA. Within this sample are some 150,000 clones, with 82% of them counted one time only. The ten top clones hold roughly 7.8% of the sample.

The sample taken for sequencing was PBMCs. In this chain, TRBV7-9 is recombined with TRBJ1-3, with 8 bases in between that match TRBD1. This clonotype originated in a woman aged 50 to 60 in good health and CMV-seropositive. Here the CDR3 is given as CSSSLGQGAFGNTIYF. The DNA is TGTTCCAGCAGCTTAGGGCAGGGGGCGTTTGGAAACACCATATATTTT.